This T cell receptor beta chain emerged from a study of blood T cell repertoires in COVID-19. Germline CDR1 and CDR2: LNHDA and SQIVND (reference sequence). The germline V and J ends were trimmed by 5 bases and 2 bases, with 16 bases remaining between them. The CDR3 consists of 16 residues. Patients at the Seattle site were enrolled during active infection and followed longitudinally. Per the study methods: It was from reference gene primer amplification that nucleated cell counts were estimated. Measured with immunoSEQ multiplex PCR; TCRdb has only the in-frame clones, and not every one. The V and J calls and clone size are taken from that table; D and trimming were inferred from the DNA. The table includes around 130,000 clones, over 85% detected once.

This clonotype originated in a man in his sixties with COVID-19, enrolled during active disease. Sequences were obtained from peripheral blood. The V gene is TRBV19, the J gene TRBJ1-5, with D possibly matching TRBD1 (6 bases). The CDR3, as DNA: TGTGCCAGTAGTCCTACCGATCGGACAGGCAATCAGCCCCAGCATTTT. Its translation: CASSPTDRTGNQPQHF.